The rows below give T cell receptor beta chains drawn from one sample of a study of blood T cell repertoires in COVID-19. TCRdb's copy holds only in-frame clones and misses some; the assay was immunoSEQ multiplex PCR. Seen here are 120,000 to 150,000 clones, about 89% observed once, and the top ten hold around 6.3%. Sequenced: peripheral blood. These receptors were taken from an elderly man with acute or convalescent COVID-19. CDR3s include the opening cysteine and the closing phenylalanine or tryptophan. Each record gives: V gene, clone size, J gene, D gene, CDR3 DNA, CDR3 protein. A D gene is named only where the DNA matches it firmly. Clone size, where shown, is once, few, many, or a class for clones that have expanded.

TRBV21-1	.	TRBJ2-5	.	TGTGCCATTCTTACCGGCGGGGGGCCAGAGACCCAGTACTTC	CAILTGGGPETQYF
TRBV25-1	once	TRBJ2-3	TRBD1	TGTGCCAGCAGTGGATTGGACAGGAGCACAGATACGCAGTATTTT	CASSGLDRSTDTQYF
TRBV3-1/TRBV3-2	once	TRBJ1-1	.	TGTGCCAGCAGCCAGGTTTCAGGGGCCACTGAAGCTTTCTTT	CASSQVSGATEAFF
TRBV19	.	TRBJ1-2	TRBD1	TGTGCCAGTAGGAGGACAGGGGTCTATGGCTACACCTTC	CASRRTGVYGYTF
TRBV4-1	.	TRBJ1-4	.	TGCGCCAGCAGCCTATTATCGTCGGACTATAATGAAAAACTGTTTTTT	CASSLLSSDYNEKLFF
TRBV15	.	TRBJ1-2	TRBD1	TGTGCCACCAGCAGAGATCGGGCAGGGGGGCTAATCTATGGCTACACCTTC	CATSRDRAGGLIYGYTF
TRBV28	few	TRBJ1-1	.	TGTGCCAGCAGACTAAACGGCGGGGCAGGTACTGAAGCTTTCTTT	CASRLNGGAGTEAFF
TRBV24-1	.	TRBJ2-5	.	TGTGCCACCAGCGGACAAACCTGGGGCGAGACCCAGTACTTC	CATSGQTWGETQYF
TRBV27	.	TRBJ1-5	TRBD1	TGTGCCAGCAGTTTGGCGGCAGGGGGTTATCAGCCCCAGCATTTT	CASSLAAGGYQPQHF
TRBV12-3/TRBV12-4	.	TRBJ2-7	TRBD1	TGTGCCAGCAGTCTTAGACAGGGAAACGAGCAGTACTTC	CASSLRQGNEQYF
TRBV9	.	TRBJ2-2	.	TGTGCCAGCAGCACCCGCGATATTCGGAGCGGGGAGCTGTTTTTT	CASSTRDIRSGELFF
TRBV2	.	TRBJ1-5	TRBD1	TGTGCCAGCAGTCTGCGGACAGGGGACAATCAGCCCCAGCATTTT	CASSLRTGDNQPQHF
TRBV28	.	TRBJ1-2	.	TGTGCCAGCAGTTTTGGAGGGCTCGTCTTTGGCTACACCTTC	CASSFGGLVFGYTF
TRBV2	.	TRBJ2-1	TRBD2	TGTGCCAGCAGTGTGACTAGCGGGAGCTACAATGAGCAGTTCTTC	CASSVTSGSYNEQFF
TRBV5-4	.	TRBJ1-3	.	TGTGCCAGCAGCCGGGACACTTCTGGAAACACCATATATTTT	CASSRDTSGNTIYF
TRBV28	.	TRBJ2-5	TRBD1	TGTGCCAGCAGCACCGGGACAGGGATACAAGAGACCCAGTACTTC	CASSTGTGIQETQYF
TRBV28	.	TRBJ1-2	.	TGTGCCAGCAGTTTAGGCAGGGAGGGTGGCTACACCTTC	CASSLGREGGYTF
TRBV2	once	TRBJ1-1	.	TGTGCCAGCAGTCCCCGATCAAACCCGCGCATGAACACTGAAGCTTTCTTT	CASSPRSNPRMNTEAFF
TRBV9	.	TRBJ1-2	TRBD1	TGTGCCAGCAGCGTAGATGGTTCTGGACAGGGCCGTCAAGCCTTC	CASSVDGSGQGRQAF
TRBV11-3	.	TRBJ2-7	TRBD1	TGTGCCAGCCTGGACAGGGGTTACCTCGGGCTGGCGGAGCAGTACTTC	CASLDRGYLGLAEQYF
TRBV10-1	once	TRBJ1-5	.	TGCGCCAGCGGGGGACAACGGTTCCAGCCCCAGCATTTT	CASGGQRFQPQHF
TRBV4-1	.	TRBJ2-7	TRBD1	TGCGCCAGCAGCCAAGGTCCGACAGGGTCTTCCTACGAGCAGTACTTC	CASSQGPTGSSYEQYF
TRBV29-1	once	TRBJ1-2	TRBD1	TGCAGCGATAACAGGGGGCCCTATGGCTACACCTTC	CSDNRGPYGYTF
TRBV6-5	.	TRBJ2-2	TRBD1	TGTGCCAGCAGCGAGCTAGGACAGGGTCCCGGGGAGCTGTTTTTT	CASSELGQGPGELFF
TRBV24-1	.	TRBJ1-2	.	TGTGCCACCAGTGACCGGACAATAAGTTCAAACTATGGCTACACCTTC	CATSDRTISSNYGYTF
TRBV6-6	.	TRBJ1-1	.	TGTGCCAGCAGTTACCCCGGGACACAGAACACTGAAGCTTTCTTT	CASSYPGTQNTEAFF
TRBV5-4	.	TRBJ2-2	TRBD1	TGTGCCAGCAGCCCGGGACAGGGTAGCACCGGGGAGCTGTTTTTT	CASSPGQGSTGELFF
TRBV4-1	.	TRBJ1-2	TRBD1	TGCGCCAGCAGCCCGGGGACAGGAAACTATGGCTACACCTTC	CASSPGTGNYGYTF
TRBV28	.	TRBJ1-5	.	TGTGCCAGCAGCCAGAATCAGGGAAGTCAGCATTTT	CASSQNQGSQHF
TRBV30	.	TRBJ2-4	.	TGTGCCTGGAGTTCAGGGGCCACCCCCCGCCCTGATGTCGGTGCAAACATTCAGTACTTC	CAWSSGATPRPDVGANIQYF
TRBV28	.	TRBJ1-2	TRBD1	TGTGCCAGCAGTCCTCGACAGGGATATGGCTACACCTTC	CASSPRQGYGYTF
TRBV5-1	.	TRBJ2-4	TRBD1	TGCGCCAGCAGCAACGCCCCGGGACAGCTAGCCAAAAACATTCAGTACTTC	CASSNAPGQLAKNIQYF
TRBV10-1	.	TRBJ2-1	TRBD2	TGCGCCAGCAGTGAGTCGGGACTAGCGGGGGAGAATGAGCAGTTCTTC	CASSESGLAGENEQFF
TRBV12-3/TRBV12-4	once	TRBJ2-1	.	TGTGCCAGCAGCGGGTTGGTAGCCGGTGAGCAGTTCTTC	CASSGLVAGEQFF
TRBV11-2	few	TRBJ2-7	.	TGTGCCAGCAGCTTATTCAACTACGAGCAGTACTTC	CASSLFNYEQYF
TRBV10-3	once	TRBJ1-3	.	TGTGCCATCAGTGACAACAGATTGAGCTCTGGAAACACCATATATTTT	CAISDNRLSSGNTIYF
TRBV10-3	.	TRBJ1-5	TRBD1	TGTGCCATCAGACCTCCCCGGGACAGTCCTAATCAGCCCCAGCATTTT	CAIRPPRDSPNQPQHF
TRBV7-3	.	TRBJ2-3	TRBD2	TGTGCCAGCAGCTTGATACCGGGACTAGCGGGAGGAGCAGATACGCAGTATTTT	CASSLIPGLAGGADTQYF
TRBV4-1	.	TRBJ2-1	.	TGCGCCAGCAGCCAGGCAGTTGGAGGCAGGAGATACAATGAGCAGTTCTTC	CASSQAVGGRRYNEQFF
TRBV9	.	TRBJ1-4	TRBD1	TGTGCCAGCAGCTCAGGGACAGCAACTAATGAAAAACTGTTTTTT	CASSSGTATNEKLFF